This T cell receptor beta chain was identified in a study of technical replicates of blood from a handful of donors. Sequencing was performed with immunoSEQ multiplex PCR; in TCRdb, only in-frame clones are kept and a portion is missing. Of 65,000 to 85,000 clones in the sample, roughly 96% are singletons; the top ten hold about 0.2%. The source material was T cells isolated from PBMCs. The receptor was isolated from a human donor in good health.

The CDR3 region has the DNA TGCGCCAGCAGCCAAGAGGACCAGGGTTTAACTTTCTTT. This codes for CASSQEDQGLTFF. The chain links TRBV4-1 to TRBJ1-1; maybe TRBD1 (5 bases). Trimming removed 0 bases at V and 12 bases at J, with 14 bases between. Germline CDR1 MGHRA, CDR2 YSYEKL. This CDR3 contains 13 residues.